Sequencing of this T cell receptor (beta chain) was carried out in a study of cytotoxic CD8 clonotypes in ibrutinib-treated CLL. About the study: For this cohort, patients were about a dozen relapsed/refractory and around 15 treatment-naive, while approximately 17 were IGHV unmutated.

Deep sequencing aimed at 1 in 200,000 to 1 in 1 million T cells' resolution. Clones were read by immunoSEQ multiplex PCR, and TCRdb kept only the in-frame ones, dropping some. The sample carries 150,000 to 200,000 clones, about 80% recorded once. Whole-study results and caveats: Clonality showed a rise at ibrutinib response that reversed toward baseline at progression. Public clonotypes proved infrequent, and on treatment they shrank or remained steady.

As regards this clone: Its antigen is as yet unknown.

The V gene's germline CDR1 is LGHNA and CDR2 YNFKEQ. V lost 6 bases and J lost 7; bases outside the gene matches: 4. The CDR3 covers 15 residues. The TCR was taken from a human donor with chronic lymphocytic leukemia. The rearrangement links TRBV4-2 to TRBJ2-1; TRBD2 matches 15 bases. Material: PBMCs, obtained after 12 months of ibrutinib treatment. CDR3 nucleotide sequence: TGTGCCAGCAGTCAGGGACTAGCGGGAGGTAATGAGCAGTTCTTC. Its protein product is CASSQGLAGGNEQFF.